The 22 T cell receptor beta chains reported below all come from one sample, sequenced in a study of cytomegalovirus exposure and HLA in healthy donors. The PCR used 60 Vbeta and 13 Jbeta primers. The assay was immunoSEQ multiplex PCR, and TCRdb's table has in-frame clones only and misses some. This table has about 160,000 clones, roughly 63% appearing once. The specimen sequenced was PBMCs. These receptors were taken from a woman aged 55-69 years in good health and CMV-seropositive.

This chain uses TRBV7-9 with TRBJ2-1; TRBD2 is a possible D gene (6 bases). The germline V gene encodes CDR1 SEHNR and CDR2 FQNEAQ (reference sequence). Trimming left V 0 bases short and J 4 bases short, with 7 bases between. The CDR3 has 14 amino acids. The CDR3 nucleotides are TGTGCCAGCAGCTTAGCCGGGAGATACAATGAGCAGTTCTTC. Translating it yields CASSLAGRYNEQFF.

DNA for the CDR3: TGTGCCAGCAGCGGACTACCCCCCTACAATGAGCAGTTCTTC. Translated, it gives CASSGLPPYNEQFF. This sequence joins TRBV28 and TRBJ2-1; weak D call: TRBD2 (6 bases). The germline V gene has CDR1 MDHEN and CDR2 SYDVKM. The CDR3 has 14 amino acids. Trimming shortened V by 6 bases and J by 2 bases, and 11 bases separated the two germline ends.

The sample holds a few counts of this clone. This rearrangement joins TRBV5-1 to TRBJ2-1; D may be TRBD2 (7 bases). The V gene lost 3 bases and the J gene lost 6 bases, with 13 bases spanning the gap. The germline V gene has CDR1 SGHRS and CDR2 YFSETQ. The CDR3 covers 14 residues. CDR3 sequence (DNA): TGCGCCAGCAGCTGGGGGGGCAGGTCCAATGAGCAGTTCTTC. This encodes CASSWGGRSNEQFF.

This clone is a singleton in its sample. The chain recombines TRBV7-9 with TRBJ1-1; 9 bases agree with TRBD1. The germline V gene has CDR1 SEHNR and CDR2 FQNEAQ (reference sequence). This CDR3 comprises 13 residues. V dropped 9 bases and J dropped 4; count of bases not matched to a gene: 6. The DNA of the CDR3 is TGTGCCAGTGGGGACAGGGTCGTCACTGAAGCTTTCTTT. This sequence encodes CASGDRVVTEAFF. Full variable domain (missing parts from reference TRBV7-9 and TRBJ1-1): DTGVSQNPRHKITKRGQNVTFRCDPISEHNRLYWYRQTLGQGPEFLTYFQNEAQLEKSRLLSDRFSAERPKGSFSTLEIQRTEQGDSAMYLCASGDRVVTEAFFGQGTRLTVV.

Points on this clone: The sample has other DNA sequences that encode this CDR3 too. The chain carries TRBV27 and TRBJ1-2; TRBD1 agrees at 7 bases. The CDR3 has 13 amino acids. Germline trimming cut 3 bases from V and 6 bases from J; bases unmatched to any gene: 4. Germline values: CDR1 MNHEY, CDR2 SMNVEV (reference sequence). The CDR3 is CASSFGQGDGYTF. The DNA for the CDR3 is TGTGCCAGCAGTTTCGGCCAGGGGGATGGCTACACCTTC.

The rearrangement uses TRBV28 and TRBJ2-1, with 8 bases lining up with TRBD1. Looked up from germline, CDR1 is MDHEN and CDR2 is SYDVKM. With V trimmed by 5 bases and J by 8 bases, 8 bases remained unmatched. The CDR3 sequence is 14 residues long. CDR3 sequence (DNA): TGTGCCAGCAGTAATCCCGGGACAGGAGATGAGCAGTTCTTC. Translation gives CASSNPGTGDEQFF.

The rearrangement joins TRBV6-4 to TRBJ2-1; TRBD2 is a possible D gene (6 bases). Trimming cost V 5 bases and J 9 bases, with 20 bases left between them. The CDR3 has 15 residues. CDR1 is MRHNA, CDR2 SNTAGT, per germline. CDR3 sequence: CASSYLLAGLSEQFF. CDR3 DNA sequence: TGTGCCAGCAGTTACCTCTTGGCGGGACTTAGTGAGCAGTTCTTC.

The chain recombines TRBV2 with TRBJ2-7; 9 positions agree with TRBD2. The length of the CDR3 is 15 residues. V trimming: 7 bases; J trimming: 2 bases; junction bases outside the gene matches: 9. Germline values: CDR1 SNHLY, CDR2 FYNNEI. CDR3 amino acids: CASTPMASGTYEQYF. CDR3 nucleotides: TGTGCCAGCACCCCGATGGCTAGCGGGACCTACGAGCAGTACTTC. Using reference TRBV2 and TRBJ2-7 for the parts outside the CDR3, the full variable domain is EPEVTQTPSHQVTQMGQEVILRCVPISNHLYFYWYRQILGQKVEFLVSFYNNEISEKSEIFDDQFSVERPDGSNFTLKIRSTKLEDSAMYFCASTPMASGTYEQYFGPGTRLTVT.

This rearrangement joins TRBV6-1 to TRBJ2-3, with a tentative D call TRBD2 (5 bases). Per germline, CDR1 MNHNS and CDR2 SASEGT. V was trimmed by 2 bases and J by 8 bases, leaving 11 bases between them. This CDR3 has 13 residues. The CDR3 spells CASSELNRGTQYF. The CDR3, as DNA: TGTGCCAGCAGTGAACTAAATCGGGGTACGCAGTATTTT.

This clone showed up just a few times. The chain carries TRBV28 and TRBJ1-6; 7 bases are shared with TRBD1. Germline V gene data show CDR1 as MDHEN and CDR2 as SYDVKM. The length of the CDR3 is 15 residues. Trimming cost V 3 bases and J 10 bases; bases outside gene matches: 9. CDR3 amino acids: CASSFDHRGYSPLHF. CDR3 DNA: TGTGCCAGCAGTTTCGACCACAGGGGTTACTCACCCCTCCACTTT.

The V gene is TRBV18, the J gene TRBJ2-1, with a possible D match to TRBD2 (6 bases). Trimming shortened V by 2 bases and J by 0 bases, and 14 bases separated the two germline ends. Germline assignment: CDR1 KGHSH and CDR2 LQKENI. The CDR3 is made up of 17 amino acids. For the CDR3, the DNA is TGTGCCAGCTCACCAGGGATAGCGGATGGCTCCTACAATGAGCAGTTCTTC. Translated: CASSPGIADGSYNEQFF.

This clone has a single count. V usage is TRBV4-3 and J usage is TRBJ2-3; 7 bases match TRBD2. This CDR3 comprises 16 residues. The germline V gene has CDR1 LGHNA and CDR2 YSLEER. V was clipped by 1 base and J by 2 bases; unmatched bases: 6. The CDR3 loop is CASSQGGGGPTDTQYF. The CDR3 bases are TGCGCCAGCAGCCAAGGGGGGGGAGGGCCCACAGATACGCAGTATTTT.

V and J are TRBV28 and TRBJ2-2; TRBD2 matches 9 bases. Trimming at V came to 3 bases and at J to 4 bases, leaving 3 bases not matched to a gene. Per germline, CDR1 MDHEN and CDR2 SYDVKM. The CDR3 has 15 residues. The CDR3 bases are TGTGCCAGCAGTTTGGCTAGCGGGGCCACCGGGGAGCTGTTTTTT. It yields the protein CASSLASGATGELFF.

With regard to this clone: This specimen includes other DNA sequences encoding the same CDR3. The chain carries TRBV5-1 and TRBJ2-2; 8 bases match TRBD2. The germline CDR1 and CDR2 sequences are SGHRS and YFSETQ. The CDR3 loop spans 15 amino acids. The junction had 0 bases not matched to a gene; V was cut back by 1 base and J by 1 base. The CDR3 nucleotides read TGCGCCAGCAGCTTGCTAGCGGGGAACACCGGGGAGCTGTTTTTT. Amino acids: CASSLLAGNTGELFF.

V and J are TRBV7-9 and TRBJ2-6; D possibly corresponds to TRBD1 (6 bases). CDR1 is SEHNR and CDR2 is FQNEAQ in the germline V gene (reference sequence). The CDR3 consists of 17 residues. V lost 0 bases and J lost 0, with 9 bases in between. The CDR3, as DNA: TGTGCCAGCAGCTTAGCGACGGACAGCTCTGGGGCCAACGTCCTGACTTTC. As protein: CASSLATDSSGANVLTF.

This chain uses TRBV30 with TRBJ1-1; tentatively, D is TRBD1 (5 bases). The CDR3 runs 16 residues. V was clipped by 3 bases and J by 2 bases, with 19 bases between them. Germline V gives CDR1 GTSNPN, CDR2 SVGIG (reference sequence). Here the CDR3 reads CAWRGRELLINTEAFF. In DNA, the CDR3 is TGTGCCTGGAGAGGCAGGGAATTATTAATAAACACTGAAGCTTTCTTT.

V usage is TRBV7-3 and J usage is TRBJ1-1; TRBD1 matches 9 bases. CDR1 SGHTA and CDR2 FQGTGA come from the germline V gene. CDR3 size: 13 residues. V was pared by 5 bases and J by 10 bases, with 8 bases of the junction left unmatched. The CDR3 loop is CASSASTGGRAFF. In DNA, the CDR3 is TGTGCCAGCAGCGCCTCGACAGGGGGACGAGCTTTCTTT.

This rearrangement joins TRBV7-2 to TRBJ2-7; 11 positions match TRBD2. Trimming at V came to 5 bases and at J to 4 bases, leaving 7 bases not matched to a gene. CDR1 SGHTA and CDR2 FQGNSA come from the germline V gene. The CDR3 sequence is 15 residues long. The CDR3, as DNA: TGTGCCAGCAGCATTACTAGCGGGAGAGGGTACGAGCAGTACTTC. This gives the protein CASSITSGRGYEQYF.

V is TRBV10-3 and J is TRBJ2-5, with 12 bases lining up with TRBD2. Germline values: CDR1 ENHRY, CDR2 SYGVKD. The J segment lost 4 bases and the V segment lost 4 bases, leaving 10 bases of the junction unmatched. This CDR3 region has 17 residues. CDR3 DNA: TGTGCCATCAGTGTAGGGCTAGCGGGAGGGCCAGGAGAGACCCAGTACTTC. It codes for CAISVGLAGGPGETQYF.

In this sample, this clone turned up a few times. CDR3 residues: CASGGTVEAFF. CDR3 DNA: TGTGCCAGCGGCGGGACAGTTGAAGCTTTCTTT. The chain is built from TRBV28 and TRBJ1-1; TRBD1 matches at 7 bases. V dropped 8 bases and J dropped 7; count of bases not matched to a gene: 4. CDR3 size: 11 residues. The V gene's germline CDR1 is MDHEN and CDR2 SYDVKM.

The rearrangement joins TRBV4-2 to TRBJ2-3, with 8 bases identical to TRBD1. The CDR3 totals 17 residues. Per germline, CDR1 LGHNA and CDR2 YNFKEQ. V lost 2 bases, J lost 4 bases, and 11 bases stayed unmatched. As DNA, the CDR3 is TGTGCCAGCAGCCAAACAGGACAGGGTCCAAAGTCAGATACGCAGTATTTT. It codes for CASSQTGQGPKSDTQYF.

V is TRBV5-1 and J is TRBJ2-5, with 7 bases lining up with TRBD2. The junction had 5 bases not matched to a gene; V was cut back by 0 bases and J by 0 bases. The CDR3 is made up of 16 amino acids. CDR1 is SGHRS, CDR2 YFSETQ, per germline. As DNA, the CDR3 is TGCGCCAGCAGCTTGGGGGGACTAATCGACCAAGAGACCCAGTACTTC. Translated, it gives CASSLGGLIDQETQYF.